This T cell receptor (beta chain) appears in the sequencing data of a study of identical twins. A single record per CDR3 protein comes from TCRdb applying MiXCR to the 5' RACE reads. In the table there are a few hundred thousand distinct CDR3 sequences, approximately 10% of which are singletons. Losses at the gene ends were 6 bases for V and 1 base for J; bases not matched to a gene: 8. Germline CDR1 is SQVTM and CDR2 is ANQGSEA. This CDR3 is built from 15 residues. This clonotype showed up just a few times. These data were also reused for a study on yellow fever vaccine responses in identical twins.

The TCR comes from a woman in her late teens or twenties in good health. The sequenced sample was PBMCs. The chain couples TRBV29-1 to TRBJ1-1; TRBD1 aligns across 10 bases. CDR3 nucleotide sequence: TGCAGCGTCCTCGACAGGGGGCGCGAGAACACTGAAGCTTTCTTT. Its protein product is CSVLDRGRENTEAFF.